These T cell receptor beta chains were read from a single sample in a study of blood T cell repertoires in COVID-19. Measured with immunoSEQ multiplex PCR; TCRdb has only the in-frame clones, and not every one. The sample carries about 220,000 clones, around four fifths recorded once. Sequencing was done on a sample of peripheral blood. The receptor source for this set is a young man with active or convalescent COVID-19. The CDR3 runs from the conserved cysteine through the conserved F or W. A D gene is named only where the DNA matches it firmly. For some rows the clone size is stated as once, few or many, or as a class when expanded; others skip it.

TRBJ2-2	TRBV10-3	TRBD2	few	TGTGCCATCAGTGGTGTTAGCGGGAGGGGCTACACCGGGGAGCTGTTTTTT	CAISGVSGRGYTGELFF
TRBJ2-1	TRBV21-1	NA	NA	TGTGCCGTAAGGACTAGCGGGAGGAGGTACAATGAGCAGTTCTTC	CAVRTSGRRYNEQFF
TRBJ1-1	TRBV6-2/TRBV6-3	NA	NA	TGTGCCAGCAGTTACTCCCGAGAAGGGGGATCTGGGGCTTTCTTT	CASSYSREGGSGAFF
TRBJ2-5	TRBV30	NA	NA	TGTGCCTGGAGCGCAGGGAATAAAGTAGAGACCCAGTACTTC	CAWSAGNKVETQYF
TRBJ2-3	TRBV6-5	NA	NA	TGTGCCAGCAGCCTTAGACAGTCTACAGATACGCAGTATTTT	CASSLRQSTDTQYF
TRBJ1-3	TRBV18	NA	once	TGTGCCAGCTCACCAGGCTTGGGGGACATCTCTGGAAACACCATATATTTT	CASSPGLGDISGNTIYF
TRBJ1-5	TRBV3-1/TRBV3-2	TRBD1	NA	TGTGCCAGCAGCTCGGACAGGGAGGAGAATCAGCCCCAGCATTTT	CASSSDREENQPQHF
TRBJ2-3	TRBV5-1	TRBD2	NA	TGCGCCAGCAGCATGACTAGCGGGAGGGGGACAGATACGCAGTATTTT	CASSMTSGRGTDTQYF
TRBJ1-1	TRBV3-1/TRBV3-2	NA	NA	TGTGCCAGCAGCCAAGAGGGGGGGAGAGGCGCCTTT	CASSQEGGRGAF
TRBJ1-4	TRBV11-3	NA	few	TGTGCCGTACACTTCGAGGATGAAAAACTGTTTTTT	CAVHFEDEKLFF
TRBJ1-6	TRBV7-9	NA	NA	TGTGCCAGCAGCTACCAGTCGAATAATTCACCCCTCCACTTT	CASSYQSNNSPLHF
TRBJ2-1	TRBV5-6	NA	many	TGTGCCAGCAGCTTGGTGGTCCAGGGGGGCAATGAGCAGTTCTTC	CASSLVVQGGNEQFF
TRBJ1-6	TRBV4-1	NA	large	TGCGCCAGCAGCCAAGCTCCGGTCGGCGGATCGGGTTCACCCCTCCACTTT	CASSQAPVGGSGSPLHF
TRBJ1-2	TRBV29-1	NA	NA	TGCAGCGTTGAAGATCGAGGGGGTGGCTACACCTTC	CSVEDRGGGYTF
TRBJ1-1	TRBV11-2	NA	NA	TGTGCCAGCAACGCAGGGCATGCTGCGAGAGCTTTCTTT	CASNAGHAARAFF
TRBJ2-1	TRBV4-2	NA	NA	TGTGCCAGCAGCCACGAGGACTCCTACAATGAGCAGTTCTTC	CASSHEDSYNEQFF
TRBJ2-2	TRBV5-1	NA	NA	TGCGCCAGCAGCCTACAGGGGAACACCGGGGAGCTGTTTTTT	CASSLQGNTGELFF
TRBJ2-1	TRBV5-4	NA	NA	TGTGCCAGCGGCAACCGGGACAATAACAATGAGCAGTTCTTC	CASGNRDNNNEQFF
TRBJ2-5	TRBV7-2	NA	NA	TGTGCCAGCAGCTTAGCTGGGGGGAGAGAGACCCAGTACTTC	CASSLAGGRETQYF
TRBJ2-7	TRBV25-1	TRBD2	NA	TGTGCCAGCAGACCCGCGGGGGGCTACTCCTACGAGCAGTACTTC	CASRPAGGYSYEQYF
TRBJ1-1	TRBV28	NA	NA	TGTGCCAGCATCGGTTGGAACACTGAAGCTTTCTTT	CASIGWNTEAFF
TRBJ2-3	TRBV9	NA	NA	TGTGCCAGCAGCACCCCGGGAGCCACAGATACGCAGTATTTT	CASSTPGATDTQYF
TRBJ1-1	TRBV28	TRBD1	NA	TGTGCCAGCAGTTTGAGGACAGGGGGTAGATTCACTGAAGCTTTCTTT	CASSLRTGGRFTEAFF
TRBJ2-6	TRBV4-3	NA	NA	TGCGCCAGCAGCCCTCAGGGGCTTTCCTCTGGGGCCAACGTCCTGACTTTC	CASSPQGLSSGANVLTF
TRBJ2-7	TRBV5-5	NA	NA	TGTGCCAGCAGCTTGGGAACAGGGGAGGACGAGCAGTACTTC	CASSLGTGEDEQYF
TRBJ2-7	TRBV19	NA	NA	TGTGCCAGTAGTCCAGGGACACTGGAGGTACAGTACTTC	CASSPGTLEVQYF
TRBJ2-3	TRBV7-6	TRBD2	once	TGTGCCAGCAGCCCAAGGACTAGCGGTACAGATACGCAGTATTTT	CASSPRTSGTDTQYF
TRBJ2-3	TRBV24-1	TRBD2	once	TGTGCCACCAGTGATTTCCTAGCGGGAGTAGATACGCAGTATTTT	CATSDFLAGVDTQYF
TRBJ1-5	TRBV6-5	NA	NA	TGTGCCAGCGGGGCGTTGTGGCCCCAGCATTTT	CASGALWPQHF
TRBJ2-5	TRBV2	TRBD2	NA	TGTGCCAGCGAGACTAGCCTGGAGACCCAGTACTTC	CASETSLETQYF
TRBJ2-6	TRBV3-1/TRBV3-2	NA	few	TGTGCCAGCGGGGGGGCATTCGGGGCCAACGTCCTGACTTTC	CASGGAFGANVLTF
TRBJ2-3	TRBV5-1	TRBD2	few	TGCGCCAGCAGCAACCCGGGACTAGCGGGAGAAGGGGCAGATACGCAGTATTTT	CASSNPGLAGEGADTQYF
TRBJ1-6	TRBV5-1	NA	once	TGCGCCAGCAGCTTGGCCCAGGGGTCCTACAATTCACCCCTCCACTTT	CASSLAQGSYNSPLHF
TRBJ1-5	TRBV27	TRBD1	NA	TGTGCCAGCAGTACTACAGGGGGGTACAATCAGCCCCAGCATTTT	CASSTTGGYNQPQHF
TRBJ2-4	TRBV4-1	NA	NA	TGCGCCAGCAGCCCGTCTCTGTGGGAGGCCAAAAACATTCAGTACTTC	CASSPSLWEAKNIQYF
TRBJ1-2	TRBV30	TRBD1	NA	TGTGCCTGGCGGCGGAGATTCGTTGGGACAGGGGATGGCTACACCTTC	CAWRRRFVGTGDGYTF
TRBJ1-5	TRBV6-5	NA	NA	TGTGCCAGCAGACTAACAGGGAGCAATCAGCCCCAGCATTTT	CASRLTGSNQPQHF
TRBJ1-1	TRBV2	NA	NA	TGTGCCAGCAGGGAAGTTACAGGGCACACTGAAGCTTTCTTT	CASREVTGHTEAFF
TRBJ1-6	TRBV5-1	TRBD1	NA	TGCGCCAGCAGCGAGGGACAGGTTAATTCACCCCTCCACTTT	CASSEGQVNSPLHF
TRBJ1-1	TRBV25-1	NA	NA	TGTGCCAGCAGTCCTCTCAGACAGAACACTGAAGCTTTCTTT	CASSPLRQNTEAFF
TRBJ1-1	TRBV7-8	NA	NA	TGTGCCAGCAGCTTTCAGGGGCAGGGGACTGAAGCTTTCTTT	CASSFQGQGTEAFF
TRBJ2-2	TRBV9	TRBD1	NA	TGTGCCAGCAGCCCGACCCTGGGGGGACAGGGGGCTGCCGGGGAGCTGTTTTTT	CASSPTLGGQGAAGELFF